These T cell receptor beta chains were read from a single sample in a study of cytomegalovirus exposure and HLA in healthy donors. Method: immunoSEQ multiplex PCR; TCRdb's copy keeps in-frame clones and lacks some. The sample records more than 140,000 clones, approximately 79% being singletons. The sequencing sample was made of PBMCs. Every receptor here comes from a male donor in good health and CMV-seronegative. Both conserved end residues are part of each CDR3. Each record gives: V gene, clone size, J gene, D gene, CDR3 DNA, CDR3 protein. The D gene is left open where the match is weak. The size of a clone is reported for some rows only, either as once, few or many, or as a class for expanded clones.

TRBV19,-,TRBJ1-5,-,TGTGCCAGTAGTATAAGGGGCGATCAGCCCCAGCATTTT,CASSIRGDQPQHF
TRBV4-1,-,TRBJ1-5,TRBD1,TGCGCCAGCAGGCCCGTAGGGACAGGGGGTGACAATAGCAATCAGCCCCAGCATTTT,CASRPVGTGGDNSNQPQHF
TRBV4-3,-,TRBJ2-7,-,TGCGCCAGCAGCCAAGATTATGAGACACATCTCTCCTACGAGCAGTACTTC,CASSQDYETHLSYEQYF
TRBV6-1,few,TRBJ2-3,TRBD1,TGTGCCAGCAGTGAGGGACAGGGGGCAGATACGCAGTATTTT,CASSEGQGADTQYF
TRBV6-6,-,TRBJ2-3,-,TGTGCCAGCAGTTACTCGATTGCCCACGGGGGGCAGTATTTT,CASSYSIAHGGQYF
TRBV11-1,-,TRBJ2-1,TRBD1,TGTGCCAGCAGCCCGACAGGGGGCTATAAGGTGGAGCAGTTCTTC,CASSPTGGYKVEQFF
TRBV5-4,-,TRBJ2-1,TRBD2,TGTGCCAGCAGCCGGCCTAGCGGGGGCAATGAGCAGTTCTTC,CASSRPSGGNEQFF
TRBV9,-,TRBJ2-1,TRBD2,TGTGCCAGCAGCAGGAGCGGGGGACTAGCAGGAAACAATGAGCAGTTCTTC,CASSRSGGLAGNNEQFF
TRBV7-2,-,TRBJ1-1,TRBD1,TGTGCCAGCAGCATAGACAGGGATAGGGTTGAAGCTTTCTTT,CASSIDRDRVEAFF
TRBV7-2,-,TRBJ1-1,-,TGTGCCAGCAGCTTGGCGGGCCTCTCGGGCACTGAAGCTTTCTTT,CASSLAGLSGTEAFF
TRBV19,-,TRBJ2-5,-,TGTGCCAGTAGTTGGGGAGTAGGAGGTCAAGAGACCCAGTACTTC,CASSWGVGGQETQYF
TRBV7-9,-,TRBJ2-1,TRBD2,TGTTCCAGCAGCTTTACCCGGCTAGCGGGAGGGGATGAGCAGTTCTTC,CSSSFTRLAGGDEQFF
TRBV5-4,-,TRBJ2-1,-,TGTGCCAGCAGCTTGGGCCCTTTCCGGGATGGTGTAGGAGAGCAGTTCTTC,CASSLGPFRDGVGEQFF
TRBV6-5,few,TRBJ1-2,TRBD1,TGTGCCAGCAGCCGCGGCGACAGGGCCTATGGCTACACCTTC,CASSRGDRAYGYTF
TRBV7-9,-,TRBJ2-7,TRBD1,TGTGCCAGCAGCTTGACCCCGACAGGGACACATATTTACTACGAGCAGTACTTC,CASSLTPTGTHIYYEQYF
TRBV4-1,-,TRBJ1-5,-,TGCGCCAGCAGCCAAGGAATTGTCAGGGGCCGCGCTCAGCCCCAGCATTTT,CASSQGIVRGRAQPQHF
TRBV6-5,-,TRBJ1-1,-,TGTGCCAGCAGTGAATCAGGTAACACTGAAGCTTTCTTT,CASSESGNTEAFF
TRBV27,-,TRBJ2-2,TRBD1,TGTGCCAGCAGTTCCGTTTACCAGGGGGCGAACACCGGGGAGCTGTTTTTT,CASSSVYQGANTGELFF
TRBV6-5,-,TRBJ2-2,-,TGTGCCAGCAGAACCACAGGGAACACCGGGGAGCTGTTTTTT,CASRTTGNTGELFF
TRBV7-6,-,TRBJ2-2,TRBD2,TGTGCCAGCAGCTTTAGGGTTTCTGCACTAGCGGGGGGAAACACCGGGGAGCTGTTTTTT,CASSFRVSALAGGNTGELFF
TRBV5-5,-,TRBJ2-7,TRBD2,TGTGCCAGCAGCTTTGGGCGGGGGAACGAGCAGTACTTC,CASSFGRGNEQYF
TRBV5-1,-,TRBJ2-7,TRBD1,TGCGCCAGCAGCTTTAGGACAGGAATCGAGCAGTACTTC,CASSFRTGIEQYF
TRBV6-6,-,TRBJ1-6,-,TGTGCCAGCAGTTACGGCGGCGGGAATTCACCCCTCCACTTT,CASSYGGGNSPLHF
TRBV7-2,few,TRBJ1-5,TRBD1,TGTGCCAGCAGCTTAGAAACGACAGGGACGGTACATTTT,CASSLETTGTVHF
TRBV10-3,-,TRBJ1-1,TRBD1,TGTGCCATCATCCCCGGGACAGGCAACACTGAAGCTTTCTTT,CAIIPGTGNTEAFF
TRBV25-1,-,TRBJ2-3,TRBD2,TGTGCCAGCAGTGAAGTGCGCGGGGGGGGCACAGATACGCAGTATTTT,CASSEVRGGGTDTQYF
TRBV9,-,TRBJ1-2,TRBD1,TGTGCCAGCAGCGTAGGAGGGGGCTGGAGCTATGGCTACACCTTC,CASSVGGGWSYGYTF
TRBV30,-,TRBJ1-1,-,TGTGCCTGGAGGTGGACTACTTCTGCCACTGAAGCTTTCTTT,CAWRWTTSATEAFF
TRBV19,-,TRBJ2-7,TRBD2,TGTGCCAGTAGTATCGGGCGGGAGTTTCCCTACGAGCAGTACTTC,CASSIGREFPYEQYF
TRBV5-1,-,TRBJ2-2,-,TGCGCCAGCAGCTTGGAGCCCGCAGGGAACACCGGGGAGCTGTTTTTT,CASSLEPAGNTGELFF
TRBV6-5,-,TRBJ1-4,TRBD1,TGTGCCAGCCGCGGCCAGGGGGATTATGAAAAACTGTTTTTT,CASRGQGDYEKLFF
TRBV7-8,once,TRBJ2-6,TRBD1,TGTGCCAGCAGCTTATTTTGGGGTACAGGGGACGGGGCCAACGTCCTGACTTTC,CASSLFWGTGDGANVLTF
TRBV6-6,-,TRBJ1-1,-,TGTGCCAGCAGCTCCCAGGGGATTAACACTGAAGCTTTCTTT,CASSSQGINTEAFF
TRBV5-1,-,TRBJ2-1,-,TGCGCCAGCAGCCTTAGCTCTACCTACAATGAGCAGTTCTTC,CASSLSSTYNEQFF
TRBV2,-,TRBJ1-2,-,TGTGCCAGCGCAGTCACAGCATACGCTAACTATGGCTACACCTTC,CASAVTAYANYGYTF
TRBV27,-,TRBJ1-3,-,TGTGCCAGCAGTTTATCGTTCCCTGGACAGCCTGGAAACACCATATATTTT,CASSLSFPGQPGNTIYF
TRBV5-1,-,TRBJ2-1,TRBD2,TGCGCCAGCAGCTTGCCACCTAGCGGGGGAACCTACAATGAGCAGTTCTTC,CASSLPPSGGTYNEQFF
TRBV5-1,-,TRBJ2-3,-,TGCGCCAGCAGCTTGGCAGGGTCAAGTGGAACAGATACGCAGTATTTT,CASSLAGSSGTDTQYF